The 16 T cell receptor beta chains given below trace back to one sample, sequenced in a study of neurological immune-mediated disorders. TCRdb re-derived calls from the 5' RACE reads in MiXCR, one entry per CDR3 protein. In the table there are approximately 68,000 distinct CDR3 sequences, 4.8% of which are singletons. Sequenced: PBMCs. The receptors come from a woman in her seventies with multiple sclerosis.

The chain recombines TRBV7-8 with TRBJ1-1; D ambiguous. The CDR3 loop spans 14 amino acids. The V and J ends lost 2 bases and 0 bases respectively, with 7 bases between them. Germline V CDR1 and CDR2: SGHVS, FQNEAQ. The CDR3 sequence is CASSLTGMNTEAFF. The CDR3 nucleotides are TGTGCCAGCAGCTTAACGGGGATGAACACTGAAGCTTTCTTT.

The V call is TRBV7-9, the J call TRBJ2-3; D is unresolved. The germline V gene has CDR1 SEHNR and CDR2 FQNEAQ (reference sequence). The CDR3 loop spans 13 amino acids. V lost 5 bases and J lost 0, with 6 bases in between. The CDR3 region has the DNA TGTGCCAGCAGCATCGCCAGCACAGATACGCAGTATTTT. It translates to CASSIASTDTQYF.

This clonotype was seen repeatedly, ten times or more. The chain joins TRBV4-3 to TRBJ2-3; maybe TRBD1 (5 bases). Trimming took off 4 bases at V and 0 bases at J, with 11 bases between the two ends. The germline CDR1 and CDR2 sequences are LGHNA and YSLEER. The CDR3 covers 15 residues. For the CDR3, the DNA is TGCGCCAGCAGCCTATCCAGGACAAGCACAGATACGCAGTATTTT. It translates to CASSLSRTSTDTQYF.

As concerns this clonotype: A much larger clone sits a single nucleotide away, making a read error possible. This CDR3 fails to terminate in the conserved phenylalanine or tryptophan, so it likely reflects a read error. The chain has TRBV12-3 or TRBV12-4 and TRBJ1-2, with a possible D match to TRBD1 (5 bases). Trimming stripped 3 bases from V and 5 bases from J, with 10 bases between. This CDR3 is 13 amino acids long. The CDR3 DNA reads TGTGCCAGCAGTTTGGAGGGACGTTATGGCTACACCTGC. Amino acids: CASSLEGRYGYTC.

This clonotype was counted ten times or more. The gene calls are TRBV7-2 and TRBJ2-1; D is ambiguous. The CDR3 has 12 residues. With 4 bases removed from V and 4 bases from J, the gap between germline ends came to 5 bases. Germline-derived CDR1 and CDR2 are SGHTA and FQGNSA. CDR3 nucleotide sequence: TGTGCCAGCAGCTCTGAATACAATGAGCAGTTCTTC. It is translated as CASSSEYNEQFF. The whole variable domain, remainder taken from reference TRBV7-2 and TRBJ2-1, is GAGVSQSPSNKVTEKGKDVELRCDPISGHTALYWYRQSLGQGLEFLIYFQGNSAPDKSGLPSDRFSAERTGGSVSTLTIQRTQQEDSAVYLCASSSEYNEQFFGPGTRLTVL.

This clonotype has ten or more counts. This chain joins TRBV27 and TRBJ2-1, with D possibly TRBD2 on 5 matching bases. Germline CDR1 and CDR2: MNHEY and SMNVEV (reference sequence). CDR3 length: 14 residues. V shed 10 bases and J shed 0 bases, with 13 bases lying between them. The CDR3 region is CATNGLYSYNEQFF. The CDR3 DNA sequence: TGTGCCACTAACGGACTGTACTCCTACAATGAGCAGTTCTTC.

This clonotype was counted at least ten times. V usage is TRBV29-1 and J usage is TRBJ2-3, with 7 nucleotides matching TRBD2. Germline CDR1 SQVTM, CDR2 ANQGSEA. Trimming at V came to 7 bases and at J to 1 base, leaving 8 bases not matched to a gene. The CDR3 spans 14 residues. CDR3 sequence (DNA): TGCAGCGGTTCGGGCGGGAGTGGCACAGATACGCAGTATTTT. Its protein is CSGSGGSGTDTQYF.

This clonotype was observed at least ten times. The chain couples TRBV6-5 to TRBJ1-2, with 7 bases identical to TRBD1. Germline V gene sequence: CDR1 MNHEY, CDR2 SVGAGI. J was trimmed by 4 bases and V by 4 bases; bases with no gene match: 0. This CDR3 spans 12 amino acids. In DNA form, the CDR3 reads TGTGCCAGCAGTTCAGGGGGCTATGGCTACACCTTC. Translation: CASSSGGYGYTF.

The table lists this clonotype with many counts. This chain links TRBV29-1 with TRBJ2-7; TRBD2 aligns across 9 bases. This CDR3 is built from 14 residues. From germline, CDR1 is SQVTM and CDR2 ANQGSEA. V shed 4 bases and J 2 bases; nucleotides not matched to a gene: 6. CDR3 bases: TGCAGCGTTGTTTTTAGCGGGAGACCCTACGAGCAGTACTTC. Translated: CSVVFSGRPYEQYF.

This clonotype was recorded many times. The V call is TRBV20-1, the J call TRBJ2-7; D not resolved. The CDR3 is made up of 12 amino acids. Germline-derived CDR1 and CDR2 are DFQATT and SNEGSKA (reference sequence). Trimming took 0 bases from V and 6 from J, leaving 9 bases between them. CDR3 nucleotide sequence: TGCAGTGCTAGAGATCAAAGTCGCGAGCAGTACTTC. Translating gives CSARDQSREQYF.

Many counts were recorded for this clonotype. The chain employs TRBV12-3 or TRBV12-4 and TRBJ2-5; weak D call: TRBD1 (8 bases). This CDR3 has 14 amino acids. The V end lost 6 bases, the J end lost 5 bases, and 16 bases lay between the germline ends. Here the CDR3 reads CASRTGQGGETQYF. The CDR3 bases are TGTGCCAGCAGAACCGGACAGGGAGGGGAGACCCAGTACTTC.

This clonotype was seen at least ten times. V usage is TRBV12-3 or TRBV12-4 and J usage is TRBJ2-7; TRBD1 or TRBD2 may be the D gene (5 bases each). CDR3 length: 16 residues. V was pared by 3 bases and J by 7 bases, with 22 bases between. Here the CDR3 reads CASSLAGSGAGKEQYF. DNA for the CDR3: TGTGCCAGCAGTTTGGCCGGGTCCGGGGCTGGAAAGGAGCAGTACTTC.

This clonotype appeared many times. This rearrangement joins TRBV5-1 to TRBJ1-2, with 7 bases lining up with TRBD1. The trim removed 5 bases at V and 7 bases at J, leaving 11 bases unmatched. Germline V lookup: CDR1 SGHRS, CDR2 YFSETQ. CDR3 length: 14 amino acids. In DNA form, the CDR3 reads TGCGCCAGCAGTTATGGACAGGCGTCGGGTGGCTACACCTTC. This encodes CASSYGQASGGYTF.

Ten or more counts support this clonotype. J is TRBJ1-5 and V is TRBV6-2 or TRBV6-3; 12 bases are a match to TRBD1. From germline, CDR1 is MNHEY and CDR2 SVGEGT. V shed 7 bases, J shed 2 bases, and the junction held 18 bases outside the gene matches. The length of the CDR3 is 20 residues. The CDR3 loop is CASTAPAGTGGAGGNQPQHF. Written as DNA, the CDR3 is TGTGCCAGCACTGCCCCCGCCGGGACAGGGGGCGCGGGTGGCAATCAGCCCCAGCATTTT.

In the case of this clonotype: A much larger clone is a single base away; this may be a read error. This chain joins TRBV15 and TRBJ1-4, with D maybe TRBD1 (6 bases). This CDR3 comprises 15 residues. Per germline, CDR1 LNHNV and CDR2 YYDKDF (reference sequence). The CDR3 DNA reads TGTGCCACCAGCAGATCGACAGGAGGGCATGACAAACTGTTTTTT. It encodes CATSRSTGGHDKLFF. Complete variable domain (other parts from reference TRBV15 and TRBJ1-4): DAMVIQNPRYQVTQFGKPVTLSCSQTLNHNVMYWYQQKSSQAPKLLFHYYDKDFNNEADTPDNFQSRRPNTSFCFLDIRSPGLGDTAMYLCATSRSTGGHDKLFFGSGTQLSVL.

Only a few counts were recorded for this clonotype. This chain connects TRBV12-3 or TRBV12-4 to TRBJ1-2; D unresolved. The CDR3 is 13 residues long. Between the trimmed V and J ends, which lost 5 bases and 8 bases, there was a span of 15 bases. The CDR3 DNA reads TGTGCCAGCAGTCTTGGAGTATTTTGGGGCTACACCTTC. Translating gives CASSLGVFWGYTF.